These T cell receptor beta chains were read from a single sample in a study of T cells in Graves' hyperthyroidism and ophthalmopathy. TCRdb itself ran the multiplex PCR reads through MiXCR, one entry per CDR3 protein. The sample lists approximately 370,000 distinct CDR3 sequences, under 15% occurring once. The sequenced sample was blood. The receptors here all came from a woman aged 25 to 45 with Graves' hyperthyroidism. Both conserved end residues are part of each CDR3. The D gene is left open where the match is weak. A clone size is listed for some rows: how often the clone was seen (once, few, many), or a class if it is expanded.

clone_size	j_call	d_call	v_call	cdr3_nt	cdr3_aa
NA	TRBJ2-4	NA	TRBV29-1	TGCAGCGTTCCCATCGGGAACATTCAGTACTTC	CSVPIGNIQYF
few	TRBJ2-3	TRBD1	TRBV10-3	TGTGCCATCACCGAAGGACAGGGTCGGGCAGATACGCAGTATTTT	CAITEGQGRADTQYF
few	TRBJ2-7	TRBD2	TRBV27	TGTGCCAGCAGTTTGGGACTAGCGTACTCCTACGAGCAGTACTTC	CASSLGLAYSYEQYF
many	TRBJ2-1	NA	TRBV28	TGTGCCAGCAATCCGACAGGGGCCGGGACTAGGAATGAGCAGTTCTTC	CASNPTGAGTRNEQFF
NA	TRBJ2-7	TRBD2	TRBV20-1	TGCAGTGCTAGGGATGTAGCGGGAGGTGTTTACGAGCAGTACTTC	CSARDVAGGVYEQYF
many	TRBJ1-1	NA	TRBV6-1	TGTGCCAGCAGTAGAAAAATACGGAGGCGAACGAACACTGAAGCTTTCTTT	CASSRKIRRRTNTEAFF
few	TRBJ2-7	NA	TRBV19	TGTGCCAGTAGTATACCCCCTGGCGGGCCGGTCACCGGCGAGCAGTACTTC	CASSIPPGGPVTGEQYF
few	TRBJ2-7	NA	TRBV5-1	TGCGCCAGCAGCTTGGACCTTTTCGACGGGGAGCAGTACTTC	CASSLDLFDGEQYF
many	TRBJ1-2	NA	TRBV27	TGTGCCAGCAGTTTGTTTGCAGGACAGTATGGCTACACCTTC	CASSLFAGQYGYTF
NA	TRBJ2-3	NA	TRBV30	TGTGCCTGGAGTGGGGCACACCGGGACGGAGCTAGCACAGATACGCAGTATTTT	CAWSGAHRDGASTDTQYF
many	TRBJ2-5	TRBD2	TRBV13	TGTGCCAGCAGCCCCGGGGTAGCGGGGTCCCAAGAGACCCAGTACTTC	CASSPGVAGSQETQYF
NA	TRBJ2-3	NA	TRBV20-1	TGCAGTGCTCCGAGAGGGCCTAGCACAGATACGCAGTATTTT	CSAPRGPSTDTQYF
NA	TRBJ2-1	NA	TRBV6-2/TRBV6-3	TGTGCCAGCAGTTATGGCTCAGGGAGGTACAATGAGCAGTTCTTC	CASSYGSGRYNEQFF
many	TRBJ2-1	TRBD2	TRBV20-1	TGCAGTGTACACTCATTAGCGGGAGCTAACAATGAGCAGTTCTTC	CSVHSLAGANNEQFF
many	TRBJ1-3	NA	TRBV12-3/TRBV12-4	TGTGCCAGCAGCCCGACGGCTTCCTCTGGAAACACCATATATTTT	CASSPTASSGNTIYF
many	TRBJ2-3	TRBD2	TRBV28	TGTGCCAGCACCTCCCGGAGGCTAGCGGGAGGTACGCAGTATTTT	CASTSRRLAGGTQYF
NA	TRBJ2-7	NA	TRBV29-1	TGCAGCGTTGAACGGGGGGCAGGGGCAACCTACGAGCAGTACTTC	CSVERGAGATYEQYF
many	TRBJ1-1	NA	TRBV28	TGTGCCAGCAGTTTTCGTGGGACCCACACTGAAGCTTTCTTT	CASSFRGTHTEAFF
many	TRBJ2-3	TRBD2	TRBV5-1	TGCGCCAGCAGCAACTCCGGGACTAGCGGCACAGATACGCAGTATTTT	CASSNSGTSGTDTQYF
few	TRBJ2-1	NA	TRBV6-1	TGTGCCAGCAGTGAAGAATCAGGACTCTTGATTTCCGTCTACAATGAGCAGTTCTTC	CASSEESGLLISVYNEQFF
many	TRBJ2-1	NA	TRBV28	TGTGCCATCAATCAGGGGTGGCGGGAGAGGTACAATGAGCAGTTCTTC	CAINQGWRERYNEQFF
many	TRBJ2-7	TRBD2	TRBV3-1	TGTGCCAGCAGCCAAGTCTGGGCGGGAGGTCGCGCCGAGCAGTACTTC	CASSQVWAGGRAEQYF
NA	TRBJ2-7	NA	TRBV5-1	TGCGCCAGCAGCAGCGGACGGGACTCCTACGAGCAGTACTTC	CASSSGRDSYEQYF
NA	TRBJ1-2	TRBD1	TRBV28	TGTGCCAGCAGACCCCAGGGGGTAGACTATGGCTACACCTTC	CASRPQGVDYGYTF
many	TRBJ1-1	TRBD1	TRBV12-3/TRBV12-4	TGTGCCAGCAGCTATGACAGGGGCGGAGGACACACTGAAGCTTTCTTT	CASSYDRGGGHTEAFF
few	TRBJ1-3	NA	TRBV7-8	TGTGCCAGCAGGCCGTCAGCGGGGAACACCATATATTTT	CASRPSAGNTIYF
many	TRBJ1-5	TRBD1	TRBV2	TGTGCCAGCGCTGGGGCACGGACAGGGGATCAGCCCCAGCATTTT	CASAGARTGDQPQHF
many	TRBJ2-5	NA	TRBV6-2/TRBV6-3	TGTGCCAGCTATGATCGATTAAAAGAGACCCAGTACTTC	CASYDRLKETQYF
few	TRBJ1-1	NA	TRBV7-2	TGTGCCAGCAGCTTAGTAGTAGGTGGCACTGAAGCTTTCTTT	CASSLVVGGTEAFF
many	TRBJ2-3	TRBD2	TRBV5-8	TGTGCCAGCAGACTAGCGGGGGGGTCCCCCGATACGCAGTATTTT	CASRLAGGSPDTQYF
many	TRBJ2-5	NA	TRBV27	TGTGCCAGCAGCATACAGGGAGGGGAGACCCAGTACTTC	CASSIQGGETQYF
NA	TRBJ1-2	NA	TRBV5-6	TGTGCCAGCAGCTTTGATCAGGGTAGCTATGGCTACACCTTC	CASSFDQGSYGYTF
NA	TRBJ2-1	TRBD1	TRBV7-9	TGTGCCAGCAGGCCTCGACAGGGGAAGCAGTTCTTC	CASRPRQGKQFF
many	TRBJ2-7	NA	TRBV28	TGTGCCAGCAGTTTACCGGAAGGAACGGGCTCCTACGAGCAGTACTTC	CASSLPEGTGSYEQYF
many	TRBJ1-2	NA	TRBV2	TGTGCCAGCAGTGTTTGGAGGACGACCGGCTATGGCTACACCTTC	CASSVWRTTGYGYTF
many	TRBJ1-1	NA	TRBV28	TGTGCCAGCACCTTGGGGGGATACACTGAAGCTTTCTTT	CASTLGGYTEAFF
many	TRBJ2-3	TRBD2	TRBV2	TGTGCCAGCAGGGGGACTAGCGGGAGGAAGACAGATACGCAGTATTTT	CASRGTSGRKTDTQYF
many	TRBJ1-5	NA	TRBV28	TGTGCCAGCAGTTTAAATGGGTCGTTGCGGCCCCAGCATTTT	CASSLNGSLRPQHF
many	TRBJ2-5	NA	TRBV2	TGTGCCAGCAGTGAAAGGAAAGAGACCCAGTACTTC	CASSERKETQYF
NA	TRBJ1-2	NA	TRBV10-3	TGTGCCATCTTGGCGCTCGGTGGCTACACCTTC	CAILALGGYTF